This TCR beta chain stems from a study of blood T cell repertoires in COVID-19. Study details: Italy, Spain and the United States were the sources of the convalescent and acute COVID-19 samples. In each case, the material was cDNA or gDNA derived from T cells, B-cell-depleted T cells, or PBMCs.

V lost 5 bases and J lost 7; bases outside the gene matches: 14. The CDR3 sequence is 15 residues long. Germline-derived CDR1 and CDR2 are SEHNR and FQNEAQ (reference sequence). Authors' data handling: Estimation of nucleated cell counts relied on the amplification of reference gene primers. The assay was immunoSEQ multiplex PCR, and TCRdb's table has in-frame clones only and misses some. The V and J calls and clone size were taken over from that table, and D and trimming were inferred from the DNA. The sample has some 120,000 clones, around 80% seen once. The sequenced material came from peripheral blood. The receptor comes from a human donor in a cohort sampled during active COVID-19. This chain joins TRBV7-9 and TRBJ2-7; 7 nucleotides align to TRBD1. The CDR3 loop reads CASSPGTDSRGEQYF. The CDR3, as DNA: TGTGCCAGCAGCCCGGGGACAGACTCGAGGGGTGAGCAGTACTTC.